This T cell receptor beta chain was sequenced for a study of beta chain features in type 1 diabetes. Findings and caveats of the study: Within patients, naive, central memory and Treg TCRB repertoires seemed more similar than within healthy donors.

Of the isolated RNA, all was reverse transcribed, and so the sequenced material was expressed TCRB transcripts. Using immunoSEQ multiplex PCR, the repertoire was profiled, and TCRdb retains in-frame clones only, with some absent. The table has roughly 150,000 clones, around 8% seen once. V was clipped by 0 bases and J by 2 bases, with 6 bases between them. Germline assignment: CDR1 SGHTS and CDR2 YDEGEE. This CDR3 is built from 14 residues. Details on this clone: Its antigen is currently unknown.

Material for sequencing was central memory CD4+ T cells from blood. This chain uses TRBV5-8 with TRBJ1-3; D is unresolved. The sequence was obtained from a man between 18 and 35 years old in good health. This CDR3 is CASSLGLAGNTIYF. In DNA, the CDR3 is TGTGCCAGCAGCTTGGGTCTTGCTGGAAACACCATATATTTT. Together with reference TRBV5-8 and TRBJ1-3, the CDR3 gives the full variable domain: EAGVTQSPTHLIKTRGQQATLRCSPISGHTSVYWYQQALGLGLQFLLWYDEGEERNRGNFPPRFSGRQFPNYSSELNVNALELEDSALYLCASSLGLAGNTIYFGEGSWLTVV.